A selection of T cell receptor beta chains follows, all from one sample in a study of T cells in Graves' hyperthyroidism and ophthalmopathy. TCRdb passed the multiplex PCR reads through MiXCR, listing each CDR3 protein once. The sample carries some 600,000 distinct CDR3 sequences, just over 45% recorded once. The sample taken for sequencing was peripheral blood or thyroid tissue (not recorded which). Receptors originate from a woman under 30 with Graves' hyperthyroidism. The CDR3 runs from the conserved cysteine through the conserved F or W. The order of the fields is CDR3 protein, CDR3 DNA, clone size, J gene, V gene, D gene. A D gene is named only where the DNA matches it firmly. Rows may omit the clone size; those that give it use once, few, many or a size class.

CDR3aa: CASSDGFSGNTIYF; CDR3nt: TGTGCCAGCAGTGACGGATTCTCTGGAAACACCATATATTTT; abundance: many; j_gene: TRBJ1-3; v_gene: TRBV25-1; d_gene: -
CDR3aa: CASRTTGKGEQYF; CDR3nt: TGTGCCAGCAGGACCACAGGGAAGGGGGAGCAGTACTTC; abundance: -; j_gene: TRBJ2-7; v_gene: TRBV7-8; d_gene: -
CDR3aa: CATSREFGGNGYTF; CDR3nt: TGTGCCACCAGCAGAGAGTTTGGGGGGAATGGCTACACCTTC; abundance: -; j_gene: TRBJ1-2; v_gene: TRBV15; d_gene: -
CDR3aa: CAISEERDDQQYF; CDR3nt: TGTGCCATCAGTGAAGAGCGGGATGACCAGCAGTACTTC; abundance: -; j_gene: TRBJ2-7; v_gene: TRBV10-3; d_gene: TRBD2
CDR3aa: CSVERGQYF; CDR3nt: TGCAGCGTTGAAAGGGGGCAGTACTTC; abundance: -; j_gene: TRBJ2-7; v_gene: TRBV29-1; d_gene: -
CDR3aa: CASSLFGDRDAGANVLTF; CDR3nt: TGTGCCAGCAGCTTGTTCGGGGACAGGGATGCTGGGGCCAACGTCCTGACTTTC; abundance: many; j_gene: TRBJ2-6; v_gene: TRBV5-6; d_gene: TRBD1
CDR3aa: CSARRENTGELFF; CDR3nt: TGCAGTGCGCGGCGGGAGAACACCGGGGAGCTGTTTTTT; abundance: -; j_gene: TRBJ2-2; v_gene: TRBV20-1; d_gene: -
CDR3aa: CATRSRQANTGELFF; CDR3nt: TGTGCCACCAGGTCCCGGCAGGCGAACACCGGGGAGCTGTTTTTT; abundance: -; j_gene: TRBJ2-2; v_gene: TRBV24-1; d_gene: -
CDR3aa: CASSQTSAYEQYF; CDR3nt: TGCGCCAGCAGCCAAACATCTGCCTACGAGCAGTACTTC; abundance: -; j_gene: TRBJ2-7; v_gene: TRBV10-2; d_gene: -
CDR3aa: CASSSTGARGAFF; CDR3nt: TGTGCCAGCAGCTCGACAGGGGCCCGTGGAGCTTTCTTT; abundance: few; j_gene: TRBJ1-1; v_gene: TRBV7-1; d_gene: TRBD1
CDR3aa: CATSQGIANYGYTF; CDR3nt: TGTGCCACCAGTCAGGGGATAGCTAACTATGGCTACACCTTC; abundance: many; j_gene: TRBJ1-2; v_gene: TRBV24-1; d_gene: -
CDR3aa: CASSGNTTNEKLFF; CDR3nt: TGTGCCAGCAGCGGGAACACGACTAATGAAAAACTGTTTTTT; abundance: -; j_gene: TRBJ1-4; v_gene: TRBV7-9; d_gene: -
CDR3aa: CASSPRSGNEKLFF; CDR3nt: TGTGCCAGCAGCCCCCGCAGTGGTAATGAAAAACTGTTTTTT; abundance: many; j_gene: TRBJ1-4; v_gene: TRBV7-9; d_gene: -
CDR3aa: CSAPYLNTEAFF; CDR3nt: TGCAGTGCGCCTTACCTGAACACTGAAGCTTTCTTT; abundance: many; j_gene: TRBJ1-1; v_gene: TRBV20-1; d_gene: -
CDR3aa: CASSLLFGAQETQHF; CDR3nt: TGTGCCAGCAGTTTGCTGTTCGGGGCTCAAGAGACCCAGCATTTT; abundance: -; j_gene: TRBJ1-5; v_gene: TRBV9; d_gene: -
CDR3aa: CASSIRDSENTEAFF; CDR3nt: TGTGCCAGTAGTATACGGGACAGTGAGAACACTGAAGCTTTCTTT; abundance: -; j_gene: TRBJ1-1; v_gene: TRBV19; d_gene: TRBD1
CDR3aa: CASSLRWTGDETQYF; CDR3nt: TGTGCCAGCAGCCTCAGGTGGACAGGGGACGAGACCCAGTACTTC; abundance: -; j_gene: TRBJ2-5; v_gene: TRBV7-2; d_gene: TRBD1
CDR3aa: CASSLWDGMESGNTIYF; CDR3nt: TGTGCCAGCAGCTTATGGGATGGTATGGAGTCTGGAAACACCATATATTTT; abundance: few; j_gene: TRBJ1-3; v_gene: TRBV7-9; d_gene: -
CDR3aa: CASSIGTLVETQYF; CDR3nt: TGTGCCAGCAGCATCGGGACGCTGGTCGAGACCCAGTACTTC; abundance: few; j_gene: TRBJ2-5; v_gene: TRBV7-6; d_gene: -
CDR3aa: CAFVDIGAGGYTF; CDR3nt: TGTGCCTTCGTCGATATAGGGGCTGGTGGCTACACCTTC; abundance: -; j_gene: TRBJ1-2; v_gene: TRBV7-9; d_gene: -
CDR3aa: CSARAGWNYEQYF; CDR3nt: TGCAGTGCCCGAGCAGGATGGAACTACGAGCAGTACTTC; abundance: -; j_gene: TRBJ2-7; v_gene: TRBV20-1; d_gene: -
CDR3aa: CASTETSGRAYEQYF; CDR3nt: TGTGCCAGCACCGAAACTAGCGGGAGGGCCTACGAGCAGTACTTC; abundance: many; j_gene: TRBJ2-7; v_gene: TRBV7-9; d_gene: TRBD2
CDR3aa: CASSVSNQPQHF; CDR3nt: TGTGCCAGCAGTGTAAGCAATCAGCCCCAGCATTTT; abundance: many; j_gene: TRBJ1-5; v_gene: TRBV2; d_gene: -
CDR3aa: CASSPWTRKMNQPQHF; CDR3nt: TGTGCCAGCAGTCCCTGGACAAGAAAGATGAATCAGCCCCAGCATTTT; abundance: few; j_gene: TRBJ1-5; v_gene: TRBV7-8; d_gene: -